Listed below are T cell receptor beta chains from one sample, sequenced in a study of cytomegalovirus exposure and HLA in healthy donors. Only in-frame clones appear in the TCRdb table, and some are missing; sequencing was by immunoSEQ multiplex PCR. The profile covers roughly 110,000 clones, with over 60% appearing a single time and just under 3% taken by the ten largest. Source material: PBMCs. The source is a woman younger than 30 in good health and CMV-seropositive. The CDR3 runs from the conserved cysteine through the conserved F or W. D genes are given only for firm matches. Rows may omit the clone size; those that give it use once, few, many or a size class.

- 14 - TRBJ1-5 TRBV5-8 CASSGTRGVQPQHF TGTGCCAGCAGCGGGACTAGGGGCGTCCAGCCCCAGCATTTT
- 16 few TRBJ1-5 TRBV10-3 CAISESRDGSNQPQHF TGTGCCATCAGTGAGTCGCGGGACGGCAGCAATCAGCCCCAGCATTTT
TRBD1 15 few TRBJ2-7 TRBV7-6 CASSLGTGPSYEQYF TGTGCCAGCAGCCTGGGGACAGGGCCGAGCTACGAGCAGTACTTC
TRBD1 15 - TRBJ2-2 TRBV11-2 CASSFMGQATGELFF TGTGCCAGCAGCTTTATGGGACAGGCTACCGGGGAGCTGTTTTTT
- 15 few TRBJ1-4 TRBV30 CAWRGKGEGLEKLFF TGTGCCTGGAGGGGGAAAGGGGAGGGTTTGGAAAAACTGTTTTTT
- 15 - TRBJ2-7 TRBV7-8 CASSLAGGVLYEQYF TGTGCCAGCAGCTTAGCAGGGGGAGTCCTCTACGAGCAGTACTTC
- 12 - TRBJ1-1 TRBV5-1 CASSYGGTEAFF TGCGCCAGCAGCTATGGGGGGACTGAAGCTTTCTTT
- 14 - TRBJ2-5 TRBV5-6 CASSLVGGRQTQYF TGTGCCAGCAGCTTGGTCGGGGGGCGGCAGACCCAGTACTTC
- 16 few TRBJ2-7 TRBV10-1 CASSDFIGVHPNEQYF TGCGCCAGCAGTGATTTTATAGGGGTACATCCCAACGAGCAGTACTTC
- 13 once TRBJ2-7 TRBV11-2 CASSPNNSYEQYF TGTGCCAGCAGCCCCAACAACTCCTACGAGCAGTACTTC
TRBD2 15 once TRBJ2-3 TRBV9 CASSASGRTTDTQYF TGTGCCAGCAGCGCTAGCGGGAGGACCACAGATACGCAGTATTTT
TRBD1 14 - TRBJ2-7 TRBV10-1 CASSEGDSPYEQYF TGCGCCAGCAGTGAAGGGGACAGCCCCTACGAGCAGTACTTC
- 16 - TRBJ1-1 TRBV10-1 CASSESTLELNTEAFF TGCGCCAGCAGTGAGTCGACGCTAGAATTGAACACTGAAGCTTTCTTT
- 14 - TRBJ2-7 TRBV2 CASSQQGSGYEQYF TGTGCCAGCTCCCAACAGGGCTCCGGCTACGAGCAGTACTTC
- 12 - TRBJ2-1 TRBV9 CASSAAYNEQFF TGTGCCAGCAGCGCGGCCTACAATGAGCAGTTCTTC
TRBD1 14 few TRBJ1-5 TRBV4-1 CASSQTGAAQPQHF TGCGCCAGCAGCCAAACAGGGGCGGCTCAGCCCCAGCATTTT
TRBD2 19 - TRBJ2-3 TRBV14 CASSQGELAEWLSTDTQYF TGTGCCAGCAGCCAAGGTGAACTAGCGGAGTGGTTAAGCACAGATACGCAGTATTTT
TRBD2 13 once TRBJ2-5 TRBV27 CASSLRREETQYF TGTGCCAGCAGTTTAAGGCGGGAGGAGACCCAGTACTTC
TRBD2 12 few TRBJ2-3 TRBV5-8 CASSLSGDTQYF TGTGCCAGCAGCCTTAGCGGGGATACGCAGTATTTT
- 14 - TRBJ2-5 TRBV7-9 CASSLVVGTETQYF TGTGCCAGCAGCTTAGTGGTGGGCACGGAGACCCAGTACTTC
TRBD1 15 - TRBJ1-2 TRBV27 CASSPGTGGSYGYTF TGTGCCAGCAGTCCTGGGACAGGGGGGTCTTATGGCTACACCTTC
TRBD1 12 few TRBJ1-4 TRBV13 CASSSIRGKLFF TGTGCCAGCAGCTCCATCAGGGGGAAACTGTTTTTT
TRBD1 14 - TRBJ2-7 TRBV6-6 CASRSPGGINEQYF TGTGCCAGCAGGTCTCCAGGGGGTATCAACGAGCAGTACTTC
TRBD1 14 - TRBJ1-1 TRBV5-1 CASSPGDSNTEAFF TGCGCCAGCAGCCCCGGGGACAGCAACACTGAAGCTTTCTTT
- 14 few TRBJ1-1 TRBV5-4 CASSPLAGGGVAFF TGTGCCAGCAGCCCCCTTGCGGGGGGAGGAGTGGCTTTCTTT
TRBD2 14 - TRBJ2-7 TRBV10-1 CASSPGTGGYEQYF TGCGCCAGCAGCCCCGGGACGGGGGGCTACGAGCAGTACTTC
- 18 - TRBJ1-6 TRBV11-2 CASSSYPRPSSYNSPLHF TGTGCCAGCAGCTCCTACCCCAGACCTAGCTCCTATAATTCACCCCTCCACTTT
- 13 - TRBJ1-2 TRBV27 CASSLRGSYGYTF TGTGCCAGCAGTTTACGGGGGAGCTATGGCTACACCTTC
- 12 few TRBJ1-2 TRBV10-3 CAISEGPSGYTF TGTGCCATCAGTGAGGGGCCCAGCGGCTACACCTTC
TRBD2 14 - TRBJ2-1 TRBV9 CASSVGLAGGQLFF TGTGCCAGCAGCGTAGGGCTAGCGGGAGGGCAACTGTTCTTC
TRBD2 14 - TRBJ2-7 TRBV6-1 CASKDRAGFYEQYF TGTGCCAGCAAAGATCGAGCGGGATTCTACGAGCAGTACTTC
- 13 - TRBJ1-2 TRBV5-4 CASSLGGSYGYTF TGTGCCAGCAGCTTGGGGGGCTCCTATGGCTACACCTTC
- 13 - TRBJ1-4 TRBV2 CASSGQGDEKLFF TGTGCCAGCAGTGGGCAGGGTGACGAAAAACTGTTTTTT
TRBD1 15 - TRBJ2-7 TRBV19 CASSTSGTGSYEQYF TGTGCCAGTAGTACATCCGGGACAGGGTCCTACGAGCAGTACTTC
- 14 few TRBJ2-1 TRBV6-4 CASSEGPNRGEQFF TGTGCCAGCAGTGAAGGACCCAACCGGGGGGAGCAGTTCTTC
- 13 - TRBJ1-2 TRBV28 CASSRQENYGYTF TGTGCCAGCAGTAGACAGGAGAACTATGGCTACACCTTC
- 15 - TRBJ1-1 TRBV7-3 CASSLMGAMNTEAFF TGTGCCAGCAGCTTAATGGGGGCGATGAACACTGAAGCTTTCTTT
- 16 - TRBJ2-7 TRBV6-9 CASSFYPPGSQDEQYF TGTGCCAGCAGTTTCTATCCTCCGGGTTCCCAAGACGAGCAGTACTTC
TRBD1 14 - TRBJ1-2 TRBV19 CASSSRQGPGGYTF TGTGCCAGTAGTTCCCGACAGGGGCCGGGGGGCTACACCTTC
TRBD1 12 - TRBJ2-3 TRBV6-5 CASSLNRGTQYF TGTGCCAGCAGCCTCAACAGGGGAACGCAGTATTTT
TRBD2 16 once TRBJ2-7 TRBV10-1 CASSESGLAGGYEQYF TGCGCCAGCAGTGAGTCCGGACTAGCGGGAGGCTACGAGCAGTACTTC
TRBD1 15 - TRBJ1-2 TRBV6-6 CASSRDRENRYGYTF TGTGCCAGCAGCCGGGACAGGGAAAATCGGTATGGCTACACCTTC
- 13 - TRBJ1-2 TRBV14 CASSPYGRGGYTF TGTGCCAGCAGCCCCTATGGTAGGGGTGGCTACACCTTC
TRBD1 16 - TRBJ2-7 TRBV5-1 CASSSGTGQGAYEQYF TGCGCCAGCAGCTCAGGGACGGGACAGGGGGCGTACGAGCAGTACTTC
TRBD1 15 - TRBJ1-5 TRBV19 CASLTGHYSNQPQHF TGTGCCAGTTTGACAGGGCACTATAGCAATCAGCCCCAGCATTTT
- 18 - TRBJ2-6 TRBV5-8 CASINGRGRSSGANVLTF TGTGCCAGCATAAACGGCAGGGGGAGGAGCTCTGGGGCCAACGTCCTGACTTTC
TRBD2 16 - TRBJ2-1 TRBV5-4 CASRRLAGGEGNEQFF TGTGCCAGCAGAAGACTAGCGGGAGGGGAAGGCAATGAGCAGTTCTTC
- 12 - TRBJ2-3 TRBV4-1 CATAGSTDTQYF TGCGCCACTGCGGGGAGCACAGATACGCAGTATTTT
TRBD2 20 - TRBJ2-7 TRBV5-5 CASSCIRGGGSGRAVYEQYF TGTGCCAGCAGCTGTATACGCGGCGGAGGTAGCGGGAGGGCCGTCTACGAGCAGTACTTC
TRBD2 16 - TRBJ2-7 TRBV5-1 CASSLEGLAGVDEQYF TGCGCCAGCAGCTTGGAAGGACTAGCGGGAGTCGACGAGCAGTACTTC
- 15 - TRBJ2-4 TRBV7-9 CASSLRNVGSNIQYF TGTGCCAGCAGCTTGCGGAACGTAGGATCAAACATTCAGTACTTC
- 18 - TRBJ1-1 TRBV28 CASSSRARVPGAGTEAFF TGTGCCAGCAGTTCTCGAGCCAGGGTGCCAGGGGCTGGGACTGAAGCTTTCTTT
TRBD1 14 - TRBJ1-2 TRBV5-1 CASSFGTGAYGYTF TGCGCCAGCAGCTTCGGGACAGGGGCCTATGGCTACACCTTC
- 14 - TRBJ2-3 TRBV6-1 CASSFKRSTDTQYF TGTGCCAGCAGTTTCAAGCGGAGCACAGATACGCAGTATTTT
- 15 - TRBJ1-3 TRBV7-3 CASSTDGGPGNTIYF TGTGCCAGCAGCACTGACGGGGGGCCGGGAAACACCATATATTTT
TRBD1 13 - TRBJ2-3 TRBV28 CASTGGYIDTQYF TGTGCCAGCACAGGGGGCTATATAGATACGCAGTATTTT
- 13 - TRBJ2-6 TRBV13 CASSLEQSNVLTF TGTGCCAGCAGCTTAGAACAGTCCAACGTCCTGACTTTC
- 15 - TRBJ2-2 TRBV10-2 CASRGGLLGTWELFF TGCGCCAGCAGGGGTGGACTACTCGGGACCTGGGAGCTGTTTTTT
TRBD1 16 - TRBJ1-1 TRBV5-1 CASSLVGQGLWGEAFF TGCGCCAGCAGCTTGGTCGGACAGGGTCTTTGGGGTGAAGCTTTCTTT